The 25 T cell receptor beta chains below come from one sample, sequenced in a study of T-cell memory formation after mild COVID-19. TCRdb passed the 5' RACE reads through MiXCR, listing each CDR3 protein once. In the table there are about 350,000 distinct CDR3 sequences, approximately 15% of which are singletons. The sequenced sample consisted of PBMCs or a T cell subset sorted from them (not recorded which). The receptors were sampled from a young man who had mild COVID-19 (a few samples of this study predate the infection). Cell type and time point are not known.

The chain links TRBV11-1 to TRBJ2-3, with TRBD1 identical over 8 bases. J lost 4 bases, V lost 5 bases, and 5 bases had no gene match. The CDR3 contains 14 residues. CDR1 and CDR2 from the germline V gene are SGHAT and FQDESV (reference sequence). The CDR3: CASSPGTGSDTQYF. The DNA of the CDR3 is TGTGCCAGCAGCCCTGGGACAGGATCAGATACGCAGTATTTT.

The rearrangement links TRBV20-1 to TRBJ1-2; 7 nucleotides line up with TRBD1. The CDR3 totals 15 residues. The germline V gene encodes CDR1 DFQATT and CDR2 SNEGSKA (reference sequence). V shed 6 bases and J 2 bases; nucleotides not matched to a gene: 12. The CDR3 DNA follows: TGCAGTGCCGTTAAGACAGGGCGGGGCAACTATGGCTACACCTTC. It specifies CSAVKTGRGNYGYTF.

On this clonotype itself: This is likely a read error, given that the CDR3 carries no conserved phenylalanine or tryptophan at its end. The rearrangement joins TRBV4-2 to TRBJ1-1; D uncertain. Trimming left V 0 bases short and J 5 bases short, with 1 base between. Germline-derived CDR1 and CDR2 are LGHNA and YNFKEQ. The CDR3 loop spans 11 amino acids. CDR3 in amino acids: CASSQETEAFC. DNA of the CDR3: TGTGCCAGCAGCCAAGAAACTGAAGCTTTCTGT.

The CDR3 reads CASSYSTGGRDEQFF. The CDR3 region has the DNA TGTGCCAGCAGTTACTCAACGGGGGGCCGCGATGAGCAGTTCTTC. The V gene is TRBV6-2 or TRBV6-3, the J gene TRBJ2-1; TRBD2 might be the D (7 bases). CDR3 size: 15 residues. The V gene's germline CDR1 is MNHEY and CDR2 SVGEGT. The germline V and J ends were trimmed by 0 bases and 8 bases, with 14 bases remaining between them.

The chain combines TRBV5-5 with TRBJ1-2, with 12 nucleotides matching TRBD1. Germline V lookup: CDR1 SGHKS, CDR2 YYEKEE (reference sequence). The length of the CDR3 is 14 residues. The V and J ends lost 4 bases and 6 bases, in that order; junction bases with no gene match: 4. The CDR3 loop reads CASSGTGGANGYTF. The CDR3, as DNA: TGTGCCAGCAGCGGGACAGGGGGCGCGAATGGCTACACCTTC.

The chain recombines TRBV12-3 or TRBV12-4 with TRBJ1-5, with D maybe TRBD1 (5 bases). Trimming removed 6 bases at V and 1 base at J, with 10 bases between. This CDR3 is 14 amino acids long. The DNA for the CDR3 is TGTGCCAGCAGCTCAGACAGAAGCAATCAGCCCCAGCATTTT. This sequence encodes CASSSDRSNQPQHF.

The CDR3 protein is CASSYTFRTGGTLEGNEQFF. The CDR3 DNA follows: TGCGCCAGCAGCTATACCTTTAGGACAGGGGGCACCTTGGAGGGCAATGAGCAGTTCTTC. V gene TRBV5-1 combines with J gene TRBJ2-1; 11 positions match TRBD1. The CDR3 runs to 20 residues. The trim removed 3 bases at V and 6 bases at J, leaving 20 bases unmatched. Per the germline V gene, CDR1 is SGHRS and CDR2 is YFSETQ. Using reference TRBV5-1 and TRBJ2-1 for the parts outside the CDR3, the full variable domain is KAGVTQTPRYLIKTRGQQVTLSCSPISGHRSVSWYQQTPGQGLQFLFEYFSETQRNKGNFPGRFSGRQFSNSRSEMNVSTLELGDSALYLCASSYTFRTGGTLEGNEQFFGPGTRLTVL.

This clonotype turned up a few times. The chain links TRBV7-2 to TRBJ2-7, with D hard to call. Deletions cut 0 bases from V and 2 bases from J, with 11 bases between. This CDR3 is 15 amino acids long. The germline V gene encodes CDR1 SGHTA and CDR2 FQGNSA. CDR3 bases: TGTGCCAGCAGCTTAGCCGGCTCGGCGGCCTACGAGCAGTACTTC. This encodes CASSLAGSAAYEQYF.

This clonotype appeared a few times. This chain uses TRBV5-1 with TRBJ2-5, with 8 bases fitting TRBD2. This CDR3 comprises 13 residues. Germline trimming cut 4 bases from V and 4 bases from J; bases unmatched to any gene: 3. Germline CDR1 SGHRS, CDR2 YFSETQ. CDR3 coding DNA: TGCGCCAGCAGCATCGGGGGGGGAGAGACCCAGTACTTC. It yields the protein CASSIGGGETQYF. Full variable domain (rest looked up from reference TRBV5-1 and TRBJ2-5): KAGVTQTPRYLIKTRGQQVTLSCSPISGHRSVSWYQQTPGQGLQFLFEYFSETQRNKGNFPGRFSGRQFSNSRSEMNVSTLELGDSALYLCASSIGGGETQYFGPGTRLLVL.

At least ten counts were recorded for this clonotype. The CDR3 nucleotides read TGTGCCGGGGGCACCACAGGCCATGGGTACAATGAGCAGTTCTTC. Protein: CAGGTTGHGYNEQFF. This chain links TRBV28 with TRBJ2-1; TRBD1 is a possible D gene (6 bases). Trimming stripped 11 bases from V and 4 bases from J, with 21 bases between. In germline, CDR1 is MDHEN, CDR2 SYDVKM. The CDR3 covers 15 residues.

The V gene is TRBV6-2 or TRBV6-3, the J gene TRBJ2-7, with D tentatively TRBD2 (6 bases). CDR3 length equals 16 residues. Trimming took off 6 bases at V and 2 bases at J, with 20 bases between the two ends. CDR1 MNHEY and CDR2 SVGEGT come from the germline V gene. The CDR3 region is CASRRSGGYLPYEQYF. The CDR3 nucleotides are TGTGCCAGCAGGAGGAGCGGAGGGTACCTGCCCTACGAGCAGTACTTC.

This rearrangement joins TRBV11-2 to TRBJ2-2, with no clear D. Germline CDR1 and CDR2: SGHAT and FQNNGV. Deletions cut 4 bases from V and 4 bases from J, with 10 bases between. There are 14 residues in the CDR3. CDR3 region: CASSSNRITGELFF. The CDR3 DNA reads TGTGCCAGCAGCTCGAATCGGATCACCGGGGAGCTGTTTTTT. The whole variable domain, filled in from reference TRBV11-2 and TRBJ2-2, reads EAGVAQSPRYKIIEKRQSVAFWCNPISGHATLYWYQQILGQGPKLLIQFQNNGVVDDSQLPKDRFSAERLKGVDSTLKIQPAKLEDSAVYLCASSSNRITGELFFGEGSRLTVL.

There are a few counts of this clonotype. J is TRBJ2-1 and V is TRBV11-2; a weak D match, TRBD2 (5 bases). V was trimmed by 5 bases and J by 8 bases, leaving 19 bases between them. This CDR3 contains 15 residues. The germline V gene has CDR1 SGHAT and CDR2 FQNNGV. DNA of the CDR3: TGTGCCAGCAGCCACTTAGATAGCGCCGGGGATGAGCAGTTCTTC. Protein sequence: CASSHLDSAGDEQFF. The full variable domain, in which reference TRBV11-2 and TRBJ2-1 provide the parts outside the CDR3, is EAGVAQSPRYKIIEKRQSVAFWCNPISGHATLYWYQQILGQGPKLLIQFQNNGVVDDSQLPKDRFSAERLKGVDSTLKIQPAKLEDSAVYLCASSHLDSAGDEQFFGPGTRLTVL.

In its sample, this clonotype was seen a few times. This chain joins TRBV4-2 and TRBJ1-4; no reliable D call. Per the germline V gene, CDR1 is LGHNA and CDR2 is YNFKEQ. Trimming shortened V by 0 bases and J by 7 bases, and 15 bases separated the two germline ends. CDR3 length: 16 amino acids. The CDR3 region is CASSQDRPRMAEKLFF. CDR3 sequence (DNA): TGTGCCAGCAGCCAAGATAGGCCCCGGATGGCTGAAAAACTGTTTTTT.

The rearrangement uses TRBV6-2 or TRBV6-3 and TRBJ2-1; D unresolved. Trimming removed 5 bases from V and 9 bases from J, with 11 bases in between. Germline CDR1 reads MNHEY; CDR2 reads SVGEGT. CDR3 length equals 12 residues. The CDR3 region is CASSKTRPEQFF. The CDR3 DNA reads TGTGCCAGCAGTAAGACAAGGCCTGAGCAGTTCTTC.

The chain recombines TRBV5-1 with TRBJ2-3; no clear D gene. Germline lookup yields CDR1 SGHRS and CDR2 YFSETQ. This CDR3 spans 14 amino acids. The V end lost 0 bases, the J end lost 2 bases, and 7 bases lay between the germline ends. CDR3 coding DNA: TGCGCCAGCAGCTTGGGCAGCCTCACAGATACGCAGTATTTT. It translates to CASSLGSLTDTQYF.

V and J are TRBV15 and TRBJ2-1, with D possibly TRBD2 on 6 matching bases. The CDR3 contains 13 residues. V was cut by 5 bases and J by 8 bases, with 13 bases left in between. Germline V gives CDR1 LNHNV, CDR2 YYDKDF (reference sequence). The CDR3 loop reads CATSPPRGYEQFF. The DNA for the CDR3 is TGTGCCACCAGCCCCCCGCGGGGATATGAGCAGTTCTTC.

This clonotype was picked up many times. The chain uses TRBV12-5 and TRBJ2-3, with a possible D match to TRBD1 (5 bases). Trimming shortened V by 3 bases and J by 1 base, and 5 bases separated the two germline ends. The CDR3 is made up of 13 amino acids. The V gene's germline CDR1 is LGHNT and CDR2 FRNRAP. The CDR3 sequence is CASGLGGTDTQYF. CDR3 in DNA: TGTGCTAGTGGTTTAGGGGGCACAGATACGCAGTATTTT. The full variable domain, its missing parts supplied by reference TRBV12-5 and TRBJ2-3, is DARVTQTPRHKVTEMGQEVTMRCQPILGHNTVFWYRQTMMQGLELLAYFRNRAPLDDSGMPKDRFSAEMPDATLATLKIQPSEPRDSAVYFCASGLGGTDTQYFGPGTRLTVL.

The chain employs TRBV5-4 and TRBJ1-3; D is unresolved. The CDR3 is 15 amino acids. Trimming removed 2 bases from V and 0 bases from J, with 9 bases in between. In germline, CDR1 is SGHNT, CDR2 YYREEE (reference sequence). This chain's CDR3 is CASSFIGDSGNTIYF. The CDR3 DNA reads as TGTGCCAGCAGCTTTATTGGGGACTCTGGAAACACCATATATTTT.

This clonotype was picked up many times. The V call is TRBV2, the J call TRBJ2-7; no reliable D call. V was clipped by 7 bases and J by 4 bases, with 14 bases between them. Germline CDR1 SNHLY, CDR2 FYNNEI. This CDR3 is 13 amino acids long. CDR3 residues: CASIRSRMYEQYF. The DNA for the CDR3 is TGTGCCAGCATCCGGAGTCGTATGTACGAGCAGTACTTC.

CDR3 DNA sequence: TGCGCCAGCAGCTACGGTTCGGGACATTCCTACGAGCAGTACTTC. It translates to CASSYGSGHSYEQYF. The chain joins TRBV5-1 to TRBJ2-7; possibly TRBD1 for D (6 bases). Trimming pared 3 bases from V and 1 base from J, leaving 14 bases between. Germline CDR1 SGHRS, CDR2 YFSETQ. The CDR3 totals 15 residues.

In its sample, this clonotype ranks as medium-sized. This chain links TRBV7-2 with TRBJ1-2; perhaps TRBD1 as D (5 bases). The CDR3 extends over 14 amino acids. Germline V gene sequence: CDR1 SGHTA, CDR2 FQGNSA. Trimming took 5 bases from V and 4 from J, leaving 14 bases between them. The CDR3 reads CASSPGLGLYGYTF. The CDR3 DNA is TGTGCCAGCAGCCCAGGCTTGGGGCTCTATGGCTACACCTTC.

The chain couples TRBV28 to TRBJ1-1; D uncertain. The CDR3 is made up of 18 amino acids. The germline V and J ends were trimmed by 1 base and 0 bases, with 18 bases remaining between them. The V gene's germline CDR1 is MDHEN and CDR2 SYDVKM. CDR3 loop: CASSLSEGARRVNTEAFF. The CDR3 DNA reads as TGTGCCAGCAGTTTATCGGAGGGAGCAAGGCGGGTGAACACTGAAGCTTTCTTT.

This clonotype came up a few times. Here the CDR3 DNA reads TGTGCCAGCAGTGAGCCGGGACGGCACTATGGCTACACCTTC. Its protein product is CASSEPGRHYGYTF. V and J are TRBV6-5 and TRBJ1-2, with TRBD1 as a possible D gene (5 bases). CDR3 length equals 14 residues. Germline V lookup: CDR1 MNHEY, CDR2 SVGAGI. Trimming pared 5 bases from V and 3 bases from J, leaving 13 bases between.

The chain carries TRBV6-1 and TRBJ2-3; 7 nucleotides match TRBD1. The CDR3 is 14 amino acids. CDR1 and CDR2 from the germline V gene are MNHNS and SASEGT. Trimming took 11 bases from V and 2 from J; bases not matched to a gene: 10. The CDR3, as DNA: TGTGCCGCGAAAGGGGGCGCAGCCACAGATACGCAGTATTTT. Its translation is CAAKGGAATDTQYF.